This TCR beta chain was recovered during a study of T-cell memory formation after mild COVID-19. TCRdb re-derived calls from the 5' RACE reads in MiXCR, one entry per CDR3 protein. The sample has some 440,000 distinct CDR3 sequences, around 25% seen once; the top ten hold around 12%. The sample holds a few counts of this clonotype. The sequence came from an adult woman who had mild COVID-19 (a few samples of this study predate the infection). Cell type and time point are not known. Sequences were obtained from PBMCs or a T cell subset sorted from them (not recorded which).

The CDR3 bases are TGCGCCAGCAGCTTGGCCCCCGGACACTACGAGCAGTACTTC. It codes for CASSLAPGHYEQYF. The chain has TRBV5-1 and TRBJ2-7; a possible D gene is TRBD1 (5 bases). Germline-derived CDR1 and CDR2 are SGHRS and YFSETQ. This CDR3 comprises 14 residues. V lost 0 bases, J lost 3 bases, and 10 bases lay in between.